Listed below are T cell receptor beta chains from one sample, sequenced in a study of shared T cell receptors in the human thymus. Generated by immunoSEQ multiplex PCR, the TCRdb table keeps only in-frame clones and is missing some. The sample has 700,000 or so clones; around 85% are singletons. These data were also reused for a study on human thymus T cells.

Material: thymocytes. These receptors came from a girl less than two years old with a congenital heart defect. Both conserved end residues are part of each CDR3. Each record gives: D gene, J gene, clone size, V gene, CDR3 protein, CDR3 DNA. D genes are given only for firm matches. The size field is filled for only some rows; it gives once, few, many or a size class.

d_call: NA
j_call: TRBJ1-1
clone_size: NA
v_call: TRBV10-1
cdr3_aa: CASSESYSLNTEAFF
cdr3_nt: TGCGCCAGCAGTGAGTCCTACAGCTTGAACACTGAAGCTTTCTTT

d_call: NA
j_call: TRBJ2-5
clone_size: NA
v_call: TRBV2
cdr3_aa: CASSEAARETQYF
cdr3_nt: TGTGCCAGCAGTGAAGCGGCCCGAGAGACCCAGTACTTC

d_call: TRBD1
j_call: TRBJ2-2
clone_size: NA
v_call: TRBV4-1
cdr3_aa: CASSPRVTGVRTGELFF
cdr3_nt: TGCGCCAGCAGCCCGCGAGTGACAGGGGTAAGGACCGGGGAGCTGTTTTTT

d_call: TRBD1
j_call: TRBJ2-2
clone_size: NA
v_call: TRBV12-5
cdr3_aa: CASGLVHDRDRTGELFF
cdr3_nt: TGTGCTAGTGGTTTGGTACATGACAGGGATCGGACCGGGGAGCTGTTTTTT

d_call: TRBD1
j_call: TRBJ1-1
clone_size: NA
v_call: TRBV2
cdr3_aa: CASSVSMSGGNTEAFF
cdr3_nt: TGTGCCAGCAGTGTTTCGATGTCAGGGGGCAACACTGAAGCTTTCTTT

d_call: NA
j_call: TRBJ1-2
clone_size: NA
v_call: TRBV2
cdr3_aa: CASSEARETYGYTF
cdr3_nt: TGTGCCAGCAGTGAAGCACGGGAGACCTATGGCTACACCTTC

d_call: TRBD2
j_call: TRBJ2-2
clone_size: NA
v_call: TRBV11-2
cdr3_aa: CASSPLSGGPNTGELFF
cdr3_nt: TGTGCCAGCAGCCCCTTGAGCGGGGGGCCGAACACCGGGGAGCTGTTTTTT

d_call: TRBD1
j_call: TRBJ2-7
clone_size: NA
v_call: TRBV27
cdr3_aa: CATRLSNLETGVSYEQYF
cdr3_nt: TGTGCCACCCGTCTCTCCAATCTTGAGACAGGGGTATCCTACGAGCAGTACTTC

d_call: NA
j_call: TRBJ2-4
clone_size: NA
v_call: TRBV5-6
cdr3_aa: CASSLGQGNIQYF
cdr3_nt: TGTGCCAGCAGCTTGGGTCAGGGGAACATTCAGTACTTC

d_call: NA
j_call: TRBJ2-1
clone_size: once
v_call: TRBV9
cdr3_aa: CASSASSYNEQFF
cdr3_nt: TGTGCCAGCAGCGCGAGCTCCTACAATGAGCAGTTCTTC

d_call: NA
j_call: TRBJ2-7
clone_size: NA
v_call: TRBV5-1
cdr3_aa: CASSPRAGETVQYF
cdr3_nt: TGCGCCAGCAGCCCTCGGGCAGGGGAAACGGTGCAGTACTTC

d_call: TRBD1
j_call: TRBJ1-4
clone_size: NA
v_call: TRBV5-4
cdr3_aa: CASGTPGQTEKLFF
cdr3_nt: TGTGCCAGCGGAACACCGGGACAGACGGAAAAACTGTTTTTT

d_call: TRBD1
j_call: TRBJ1-5
clone_size: NA
v_call: TRBV10-2
cdr3_aa: CASSERTGGPIGNQPQHF
cdr3_nt: TGCGCCAGCAGTGAGCGGACAGGGGGTCCCATCGGCAATCAGCCCCAGCATTTT

d_call: NA
j_call: TRBJ2-1
clone_size: few
v_call: TRBV29-1
cdr3_aa: CSVEEAAGSNEQFF
cdr3_nt: TGCAGCGTTGAAGAGGCCGCGGGATCCAATGAGCAGTTCTTC

d_call: NA
j_call: TRBJ2-7
clone_size: once
v_call: TRBV7-2
cdr3_aa: CASSLPQAFHEQYF
cdr3_nt: TGTGCCAGCAGCCTACCCCAGGCTTTCCACGAGCAGTACTTC

d_call: NA
j_call: TRBJ1-6
clone_size: once
v_call: TRBV28
cdr3_aa: CASNRKTGNSPLHF
cdr3_nt: TGTGCCAGCAACCGAAAAACAGGGAATTCACCCCTCCACTTT

d_call: TRBD1
j_call: TRBJ1-3
clone_size: NA
v_call: TRBV4-1
cdr3_aa: CASSLEPGTGEFGNPGNTIYF
cdr3_nt: TGCGCCAGCAGCCTCGAACCCGGGACAGGGGAGTTCGGTAACCCTGGAAACACCATATATTTT

d_call: TRBD2
j_call: TRBJ2-5
clone_size: NA
v_call: TRBV4-3
cdr3_aa: CASSQGYNRLAGTLGEETQYF
cdr3_nt: TGCGCCAGCAGCCAGGGGTATAACAGACTAGCGGGGACCCTCGGGGAAGAGACCCAGTACTTC

d_call: TRBD1
j_call: TRBJ1-6
clone_size: NA
v_call: TRBV5-1
cdr3_aa: CASSLAQGGSPLHF
cdr3_nt: TGCGCCAGCAGCTTGGCCCAGGGGGGTTCACCCCTCCACTTT

d_call: NA
j_call: TRBJ1-2
clone_size: NA
v_call: TRBV7-4
cdr3_aa: CASSLIGLEDGYTF
cdr3_nt: TGTGCCAGCAGCTTAATTGGGTTGGAGGATGGCTACACCTTC

d_call: NA
j_call: TRBJ1-1
clone_size: NA
v_call: TRBV15
cdr3_aa: CATSREGGAGVNTGAFF
cdr3_nt: TGTGCCACCAGCAGAGAAGGTGGGGCAGGGGTTAACACTGGAGCTTTCTTT

d_call: NA
j_call: TRBJ1-2
clone_size: NA
v_call: TRBV9
cdr3_aa: CASSVETGHYGYTF
cdr3_nt: TGTGCCAGCAGCGTAGAGACAGGTCATTATGGCTACACCTTC

d_call: NA
j_call: TRBJ2-7
clone_size: NA
v_call: TRBV2
cdr3_aa: CASRSDRPYEQYF
cdr3_nt: TGTGCCAGCAGATCCGACAGACCCTACGAGCAGTACTTC

d_call: TRBD2
j_call: TRBJ2-1
clone_size: NA
v_call: TRBV18
cdr3_aa: CASSPSTGGVNSPNEQFF
cdr3_nt: TGTGCCAGCTCACCTTCTACTGGGGGGGTTAATAGCCCAAATGAGCAGTTCTTC

d_call: NA
j_call: TRBJ1-1
clone_size: NA
v_call: TRBV27
cdr3_aa: CASSIGLNTEAFF
cdr3_nt: TGTGCCAGCAGTATCGGTCTGAACACTGAAGCTTTCTTT

d_call: NA
j_call: TRBJ1-1
clone_size: NA
v_call: TRBV6-5
cdr3_aa: CASRGGFTEAFF
cdr3_nt: TGTGCCAGCAGAGGGGGTTTCACTGAAGCTTTCTTT

d_call: NA
j_call: TRBJ2-1
clone_size: NA
v_call: TRBV14
cdr3_aa: CASSHRDNNEQFF
cdr3_nt: TGTGCCAGCAGCCACCGGGACAACAATGAGCAGTTCTTC

d_call: NA
j_call: TRBJ1-1
clone_size: NA
v_call: TRBV4-1
cdr3_aa: CASSRTGQTEAFF
cdr3_nt: TGCGCCAGCAGCCGCACAGGTCAAACTGAAGCTTTCTTT

d_call: NA
j_call: TRBJ1-6
clone_size: NA
v_call: TRBV5-4
cdr3_aa: CASSLRTKDNSPLHF
cdr3_nt: TGTGCCAGCAGCTTGAGGACTAAAGATAATTCACCCCTCCACTTT

d_call: NA
j_call: TRBJ1-5
clone_size: NA
v_call: TRBV6-5
cdr3_aa: CASSTSGTRGPQHF
cdr3_nt: TGTGCCAGCAGTACCTCAGGTACACGGGGGCCCCAGCATTTT

d_call: NA
j_call: TRBJ2-7
clone_size: NA
v_call: TRBV10-3
cdr3_aa: CAISESKSETDRLSYEQYF
cdr3_nt: TGTGCCATCAGTGAGTCGAAGTCCGAAACCGACCGACTATCCTACGAGCAGTACTTC

d_call: TRBD2
j_call: TRBJ2-7
clone_size: NA
v_call: TRBV6-1
cdr3_aa: CASSEVGFGGVVQEQYF
cdr3_nt: TGTGCCAGCAGTGAAGTTGGGTTTGGGGGGGTTGTGCAGGAGCAGTACTTC

d_call: NA
j_call: TRBJ2-5
clone_size: NA
v_call: TRBV6-6
cdr3_aa: CASSQNTETQYF
cdr3_nt: TGTGCCAGCAGTCAGAACACGGAGACCCAGTACTTC

d_call: NA
j_call: TRBJ1-5
clone_size: NA
v_call: TRBV4-3
cdr3_aa: CASSQDLMQGLGPQHF
cdr3_nt: TGCGCCAGCAGCCAAGACCTTATGCAGGGCCTAGGTCCCCAGCATTTT

d_call: TRBD1
j_call: TRBJ1-2
clone_size: NA
v_call: TRBV6-5
cdr3_aa: CASSATGGYGYTF
cdr3_nt: TGTGCCAGCAGTGCCACAGGGGGCTATGGCTACACCTTC

d_call: TRBD1
j_call: TRBJ2-1
clone_size: NA
v_call: TRBV5-4
cdr3_aa: CASSSGTGGIVNEQFF
cdr3_nt: TGTGCCAGCAGCTCGGGGACAGGGGGAATAGTCAATGAGCAGTTCTTC

d_call: NA
j_call: TRBJ1-1
clone_size: NA
v_call: TRBV5-1
cdr3_aa: CASSLGASREASTEAFF
cdr3_nt: TGCGCCAGCAGCTTGGGGGCAAGCCGGGAGGCGAGTACTGAAGCTTTCTTT

d_call: NA
j_call: TRBJ1-1
clone_size: NA
v_call: TRBV7-9
cdr3_aa: CASSPRTGRDLNTEAFF
cdr3_nt: TGTGCCAGCAGCCCACGTACCGGACGGGACTTGAACACTGAAGCTTTCTTT

d_call: NA
j_call: TRBJ2-2
clone_size: once
v_call: TRBV6-5
cdr3_aa: CASRDYYTGELFF
cdr3_nt: TGTGCCAGCAGGGACTACTACACCGGGGAGCTGTTTTTT

d_call: TRBD1
j_call: TRBJ2-1
clone_size: NA
v_call: TRBV28
cdr3_aa: CASSLWGTGWVNEQFF
cdr3_nt: TGTGCCAGCAGTTTATGGGGGACAGGGTGGGTCAATGAGCAGTTCTTC

d_call: TRBD1
j_call: TRBJ2-7
clone_size: NA
v_call: TRBV14
cdr3_aa: CASSPRDRDTYEQYF
cdr3_nt: TGTGCCAGCAGCCCCCGGGACAGGGATACCTACGAGCAGTACTTC

d_call: TRBD1
j_call: TRBJ1-2
clone_size: few
v_call: TRBV10-3
cdr3_aa: CAISEKAVTGGFRYGYTF
cdr3_nt: TGTGCCATCAGTGAAAAGGCCGTGACAGGGGGCTTCCGGTATGGCTACACCTTC

d_call: TRBD1
j_call: TRBJ1-2
clone_size: NA
v_call: TRBV5-5
cdr3_aa: CASSLLGQGLRIYGYTF
cdr3_nt: TGTGCCAGCAGCTTGTTAGGACAGGGACTCCGGATCTATGGCTACACCTTC

d_call: NA
j_call: TRBJ1-6
clone_size: once
v_call: TRBV15
cdr3_aa: CATSRDQREMRFSPLHF
cdr3_nt: TGTGCCACCAGCAGAGATCAGAGGGAAATGAGATTTTCACCCCTCCACTTT

d_call: NA
j_call: TRBJ1-2
clone_size: NA
v_call: TRBV23-1
cdr3_aa: CASSPDPPQEFYGYTF
cdr3_nt: TGCGCCAGCAGTCCTGACCCTCCACAGGAATTCTATGGCTACACCTTC

d_call: TRBD1
j_call: TRBJ1-6
clone_size: few
v_call: TRBV7-9
cdr3_aa: CASSNNHAPATGGFSPLHF
cdr3_nt: TGTGCCAGCAGTAACAATCACGCACCCGCGACAGGGGGTTTTTCACCCCTCCACTTT

d_call: NA
j_call: TRBJ2-1
clone_size: NA
v_call: TRBV4-1
cdr3_aa: CASSQGGVRYEQFF
cdr3_nt: TGCGCCAGCAGCCAAGGGGGAGTGAGGTATGAGCAATTCTTC

d_call: TRBD1
j_call: TRBJ2-7
clone_size: NA
v_call: TRBV13
cdr3_aa: CASSPDRGGYEQYF
cdr3_nt: TGTGCCAGCAGCCCGGACAGGGGTGGTTACGAGCAGTACTTC

d_call: NA
j_call: TRBJ1-6
clone_size: NA
v_call: TRBV6-5
cdr3_aa: CASSYERAPNSPLHF
cdr3_nt: TGTGCCAGCAGTTACGAGCGGGCCCCTAATTCACCCCTCCACTTT

d_call: NA
j_call: TRBJ2-3
clone_size: NA
v_call: TRBV30
cdr3_aa: CAWSIVPGWGADTQYF
cdr3_nt: TGTGCCTGGAGTATAGTGCCGGGCTGGGGGGCAGATACGCAGTATTTT

d_call: TRBD1
j_call: TRBJ1-2
clone_size: NA
v_call: TRBV14
cdr3_aa: CASSRPQTGGGGYTF
cdr3_nt: TGTGCCAGCAGCCGTCCTCAGACAGGGGGCGGTGGCTACACCTTC